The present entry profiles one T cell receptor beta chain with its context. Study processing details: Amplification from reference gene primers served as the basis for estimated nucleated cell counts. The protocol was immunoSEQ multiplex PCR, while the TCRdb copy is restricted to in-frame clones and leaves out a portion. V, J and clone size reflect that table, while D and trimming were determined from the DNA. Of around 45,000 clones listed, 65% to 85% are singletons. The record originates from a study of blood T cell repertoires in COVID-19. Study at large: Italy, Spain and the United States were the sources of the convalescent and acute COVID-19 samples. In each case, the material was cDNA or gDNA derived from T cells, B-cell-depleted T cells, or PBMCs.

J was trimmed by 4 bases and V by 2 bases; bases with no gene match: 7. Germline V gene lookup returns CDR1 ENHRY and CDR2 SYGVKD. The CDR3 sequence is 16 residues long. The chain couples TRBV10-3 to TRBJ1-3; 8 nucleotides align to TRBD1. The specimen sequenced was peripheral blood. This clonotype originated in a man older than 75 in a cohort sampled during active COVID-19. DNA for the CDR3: TGTGCCATCAGTGAGATTGGACAGGGTCCGGGAAACACCATATATTTT. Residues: CAISEIGQGPGNTIYF.